This T cell receptor beta chain is from a study of blood T cell repertoires in COVID-19. The wider study: Sites in the United States, Italy and Spain provided acute and convalescent COVID-19 samples. PBMCs, B-cell-depleted T cells, or T cells were the source of the cDNA or gDNA that made up the material.

Original handling: Estimation of nucleated cell counts was performed using reference gene primer amplification. The table came from immunoSEQ multiplex PCR; TCRdb's copy has only in-frame clones and leaves some out. V, J and clone size reflect that table, while D and trimming were determined from the DNA. The sample yields over 120,000 clones, roughly 84% seen once. Per germline, CDR1 MNHEY and CDR2 SVGAGI. The CDR3 consists of 13 residues. V lost 5 bases and J lost 1, with 8 bases in between. This sequence was found in a human donor in a cohort sampled during active COVID-19. The rearrangement joins TRBV6-5 to TRBJ1-1; D is perhaps TRBD1 (5 bases). The sequenced material came from peripheral blood. The CDR3 spells CASSTDTNTEAFF. CDR3 sequence (DNA): TGTGCCAGCAGTACGGACACGAACACTGAAGCTTTCTTT.